The clone carrying this T cell receptor beta chain was detected a few times. The antigen is undetermined. TCRB transcripts that were expressed got sequenced, as all of the isolated RNA had been reverse transcribed. Only in-frame clones appear in the TCRdb table, and some are missing; sequencing was by immunoSEQ multiplex PCR. The table records 160,000 or so clones, 8.5% to 10% of them present only once. The data originate from a study of beta chain features in type 1 diabetes. Per germline, CDR1 MNHNS and CDR2 SASEGT. The V end was cut by 4 bases, the J end by 4 bases, with 10 bases between. This CDR3 is built from 14 residues. Study outcomes and limitations: Since sequencing was performed on cDNA, cells with high TCR expression could be over-represented. In every one of the four CD4+ subsets, TCRB CDR3s were moderately but significantly shorter in Type 1 diabetes patients. HLA influence on TCRB rearrangement stayed unresolved here.

By way of CD45RO/CCR7/CD25/CD127/CD95/CD27, the CD4+ regulatory, stem cell-like memory, central memory and naive cells were sorted. Sorting produced populations that all topped 98% purity. This receptor was taken from a woman in her twenties or thirties with type 1 diabetes. The chain uses TRBV6-1 and TRBJ2-2, with no clear D. Sequenced sample: central memory CD4+ T cells from blood. This CDR3 reads CASSVKLSTGELFF. The CDR3 bases are TGTGCCAGCAGTGTGAAACTGTCCACCGGGGAGCTGTTTTTT.